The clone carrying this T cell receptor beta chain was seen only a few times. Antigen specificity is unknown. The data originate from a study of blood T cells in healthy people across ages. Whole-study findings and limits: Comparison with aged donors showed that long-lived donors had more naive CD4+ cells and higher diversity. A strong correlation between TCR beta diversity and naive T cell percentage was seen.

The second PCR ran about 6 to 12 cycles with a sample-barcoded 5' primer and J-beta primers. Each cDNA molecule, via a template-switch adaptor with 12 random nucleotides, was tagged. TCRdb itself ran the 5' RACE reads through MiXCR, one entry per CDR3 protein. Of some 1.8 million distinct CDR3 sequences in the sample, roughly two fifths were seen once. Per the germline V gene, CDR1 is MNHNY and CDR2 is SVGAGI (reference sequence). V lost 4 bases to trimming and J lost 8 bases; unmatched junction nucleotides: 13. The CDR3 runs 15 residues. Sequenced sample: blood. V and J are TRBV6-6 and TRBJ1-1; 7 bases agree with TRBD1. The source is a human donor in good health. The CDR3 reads CASSFTNPDRDEAFF. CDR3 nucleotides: TGTGCCAGCAGTTTTACGAACCCAGACAGGGACGAAGCTTTCTTT.